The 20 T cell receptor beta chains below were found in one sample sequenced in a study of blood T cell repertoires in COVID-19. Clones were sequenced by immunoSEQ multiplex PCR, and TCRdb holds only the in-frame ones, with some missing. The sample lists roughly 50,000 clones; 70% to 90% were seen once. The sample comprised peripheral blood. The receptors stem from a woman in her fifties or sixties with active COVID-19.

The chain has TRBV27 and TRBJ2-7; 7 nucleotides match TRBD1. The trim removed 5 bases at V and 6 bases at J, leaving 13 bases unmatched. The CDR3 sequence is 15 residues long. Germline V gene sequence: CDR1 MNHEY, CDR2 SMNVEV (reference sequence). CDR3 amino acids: CASSLDRVPGREQYF. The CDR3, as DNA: TGTGCCAGCAGTCTTGACAGGGTACCGGGACGCGAGCAGTACTTC.

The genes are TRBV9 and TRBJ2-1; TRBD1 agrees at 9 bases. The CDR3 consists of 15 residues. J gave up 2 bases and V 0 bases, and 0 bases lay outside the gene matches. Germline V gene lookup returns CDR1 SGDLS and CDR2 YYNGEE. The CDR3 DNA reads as TGTGCCAGCAGCGTAGGACAGGGGGCCTACAATGAGCAGTTCTTC. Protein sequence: CASSVGQGAYNEQFF.

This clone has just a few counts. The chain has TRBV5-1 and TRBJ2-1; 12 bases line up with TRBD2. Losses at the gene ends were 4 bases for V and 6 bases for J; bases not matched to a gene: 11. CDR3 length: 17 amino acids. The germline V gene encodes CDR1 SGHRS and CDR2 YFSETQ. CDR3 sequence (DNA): TGCGCCAGCAGCCGGACTAGCGGGGCGGACCCCCGCAATGAGCAGTTCTTC. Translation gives CASSRTSGADPRNEQFF.

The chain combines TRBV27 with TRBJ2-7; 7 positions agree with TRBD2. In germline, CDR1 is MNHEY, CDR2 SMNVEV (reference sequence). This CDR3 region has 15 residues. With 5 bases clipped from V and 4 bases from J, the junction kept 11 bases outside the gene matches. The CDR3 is CASSPLGDYIYEQYF. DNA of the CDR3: TGTGCCAGCAGTCCCCTGGGGGACTACATATACGAGCAGTACTTC.

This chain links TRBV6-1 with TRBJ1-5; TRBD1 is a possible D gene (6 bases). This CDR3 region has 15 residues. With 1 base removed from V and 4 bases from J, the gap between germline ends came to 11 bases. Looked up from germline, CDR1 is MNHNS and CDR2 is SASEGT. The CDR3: CASSEVQGLNQPQHF. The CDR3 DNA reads TGTGCCAGCAGTGAAGTGCAGGGGTTAAATCAGCCCCAGCATTTT.

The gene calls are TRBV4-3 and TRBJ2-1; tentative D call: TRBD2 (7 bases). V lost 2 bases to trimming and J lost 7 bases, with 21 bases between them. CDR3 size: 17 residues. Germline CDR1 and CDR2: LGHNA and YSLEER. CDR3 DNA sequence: TGCGCCAGCAGCCAACTCATCGGAGGGGGGGCCGGGAATGAGCAGTTCTTC. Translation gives CASSQLIGGGAGNEQFF.

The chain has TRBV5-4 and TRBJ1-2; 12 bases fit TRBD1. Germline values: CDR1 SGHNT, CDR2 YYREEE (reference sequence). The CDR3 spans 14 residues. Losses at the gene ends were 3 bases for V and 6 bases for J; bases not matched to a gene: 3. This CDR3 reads CASSWDRGQDGYTF. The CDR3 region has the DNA TGTGCCAGCAGCTGGGACAGGGGGCAGGATGGCTACACCTTC.

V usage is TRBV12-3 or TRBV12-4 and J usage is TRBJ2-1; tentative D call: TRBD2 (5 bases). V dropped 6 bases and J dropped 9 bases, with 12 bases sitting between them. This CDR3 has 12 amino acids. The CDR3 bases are TGTGCCAGCAGCTCCGGAGGCGTTGAGCAGTTCTTC. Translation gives CASSSGGVEQFF.

CDR3 sequence (DNA): TGTGCCAGCGGGGGCACTTGGTATGGCTACACCTTC. Amino acids: CASGGTWYGYTF. The rearrangement uses TRBV7-2 and TRBJ1-2, with a tentative D call TRBD1 (6 bases). CDR1 and CDR2 (germline): SGHTA, FQGNSA. The germline V and J ends were trimmed by 8 bases and 5 bases, with 12 bases remaining between them. This CDR3 spans 12 amino acids.

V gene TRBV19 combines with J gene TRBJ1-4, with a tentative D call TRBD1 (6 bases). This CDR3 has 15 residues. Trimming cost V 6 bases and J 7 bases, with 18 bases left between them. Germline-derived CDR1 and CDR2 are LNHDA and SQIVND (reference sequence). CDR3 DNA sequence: TGTGCCAGTAGCAACGGACAGCTATTAAGTGAAAAACTGTTTTTT. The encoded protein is CASSNGQLLSEKLFF.

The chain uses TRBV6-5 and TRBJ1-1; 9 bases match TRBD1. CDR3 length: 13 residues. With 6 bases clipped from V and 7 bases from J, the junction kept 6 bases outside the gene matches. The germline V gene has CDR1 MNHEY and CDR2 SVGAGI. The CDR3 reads CASRYRGRNEAFF. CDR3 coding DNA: TGTGCCAGCAGATACAGGGGGCGAAATGAAGCTTTCTTT.

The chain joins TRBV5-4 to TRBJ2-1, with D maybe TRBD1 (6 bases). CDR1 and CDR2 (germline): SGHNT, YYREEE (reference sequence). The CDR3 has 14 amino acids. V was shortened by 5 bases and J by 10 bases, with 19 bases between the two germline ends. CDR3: CASSPMVTGTEQFF. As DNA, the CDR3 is TGTGCCAGCAGTCCCATGGTGACCGGGACAGAGCAGTTCTTC.

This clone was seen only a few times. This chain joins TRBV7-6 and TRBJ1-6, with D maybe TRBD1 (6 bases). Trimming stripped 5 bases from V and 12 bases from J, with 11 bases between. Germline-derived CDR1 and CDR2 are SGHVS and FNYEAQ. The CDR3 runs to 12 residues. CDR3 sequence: CASSLNREPLHF. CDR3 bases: TGTGCCAGCAGCCTAAACAGGGAACCCCTCCACTTT.

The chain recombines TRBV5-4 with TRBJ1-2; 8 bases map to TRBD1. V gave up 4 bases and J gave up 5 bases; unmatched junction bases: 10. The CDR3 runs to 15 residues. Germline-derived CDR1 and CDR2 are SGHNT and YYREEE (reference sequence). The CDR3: CASSPPNRGDYGYTF. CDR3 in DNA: TGTGCCAGCAGCCCGCCCAACAGGGGGGATTATGGCTACACCTTC. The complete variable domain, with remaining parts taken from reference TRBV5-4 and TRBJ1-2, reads ETGVTQSPTHLIKTRGQQVTLRCSSQSGHNTVSWYQQALGQGPQFIFQYYREEENGRGNFPPRFSGLQFPNYSSELNVNALELDDSALYLCASSPPNRGDYGYTFGSGTRLTVV.

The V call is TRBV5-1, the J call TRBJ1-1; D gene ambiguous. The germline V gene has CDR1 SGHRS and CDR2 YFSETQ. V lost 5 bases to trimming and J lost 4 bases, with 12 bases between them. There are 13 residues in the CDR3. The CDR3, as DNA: TGCGCCAGCAGAGAAGACATGGGCACTGAAGCTTTCTTT. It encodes CASREDMGTEAFF. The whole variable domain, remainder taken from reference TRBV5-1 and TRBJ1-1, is KAGVTQTPRYLIKTRGQQVTLSCSPISGHRSVSWYQQTPGQGLQFLFEYFSETQRNKGNFPGRFSGRQFSNSRSEMNVSTLELGDSALYLCASREDMGTEAFFGQGTRLTVV.

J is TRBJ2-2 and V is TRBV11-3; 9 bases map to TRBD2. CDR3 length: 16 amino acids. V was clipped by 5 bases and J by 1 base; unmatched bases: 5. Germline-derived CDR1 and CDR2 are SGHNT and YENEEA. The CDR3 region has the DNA TGTGCCAGCAGCAACCGACTAGCGGAGAACACCGGGGAGCTGTTTTTT. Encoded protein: CASSNRLAENTGELFF. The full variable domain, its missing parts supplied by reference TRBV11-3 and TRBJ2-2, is EAGVVQSPRYKIIEKKQPVAFWCNPISGHNTLYWYLQNLGQGPELLIRYENEEAVDDSQLPKDRFSAERLKGVDSTLKIQPAELGDSAVYLCASSNRLAENTGELFFGEGSRLTVL.

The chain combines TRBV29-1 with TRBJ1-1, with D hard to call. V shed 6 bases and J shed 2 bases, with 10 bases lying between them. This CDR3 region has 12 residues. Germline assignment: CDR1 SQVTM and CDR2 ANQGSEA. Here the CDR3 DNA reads TGCAGCGTCGACCTAGATAACACTGAAGCTTTCTTT. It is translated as CSVDLDNTEAFF.

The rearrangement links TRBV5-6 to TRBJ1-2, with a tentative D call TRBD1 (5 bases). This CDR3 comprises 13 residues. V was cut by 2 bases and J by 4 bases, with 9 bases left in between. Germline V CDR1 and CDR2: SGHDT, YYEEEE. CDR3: CASSLPGGYGYTF. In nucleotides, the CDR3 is TGTGCCAGCAGCTTACCCGGGGGCTATGGCTACACCTTC.

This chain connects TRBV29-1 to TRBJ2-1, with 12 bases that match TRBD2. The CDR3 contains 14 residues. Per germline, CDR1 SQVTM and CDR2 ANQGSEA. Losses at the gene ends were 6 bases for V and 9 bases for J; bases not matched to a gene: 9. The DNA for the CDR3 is TGCAGCGTGGCCCTAGCGGGGGGGCCGGGTGAGCAGTTCTTC. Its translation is CSVALAGGPGEQFF.

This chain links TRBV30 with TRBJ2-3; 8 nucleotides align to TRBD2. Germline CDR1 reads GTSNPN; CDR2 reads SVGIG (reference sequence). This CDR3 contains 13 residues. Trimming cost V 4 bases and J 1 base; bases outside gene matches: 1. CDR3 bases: TGTGCCTGGAATAGCGGGGGCACAGATACGCAGTATTTT. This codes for CAWNSGGTDTQYF.